This section outlines one T cell receptor beta chain sequence together with its context. The data were taken from a study of blood T cell repertoires in COVID-19. Here immunoSEQ multiplex PCR was the method, and the copy in TCRdb shows in-frame clones only, minus some. The sample yields roughly 300,000 clones, approximately 93% seen once. The CDR3 is made up of 15 amino acids. The chain employs TRBV1 and TRBJ1-3; the tabulated D call, TRBD1, remains unverified against the DNA. TRBV1 is deemed a pseudogene. Sequenced sample: peripheral blood. The sequence came from a woman aged 25 to 39 with COVID-19, enrolled during active disease. The CDR3 here is CTSRGQGHSGNTIYF. In DNA, the CDR3 is TGCACCAGCCGAGGACAGGGGCACTCTGGAAACACCATATATTTT.